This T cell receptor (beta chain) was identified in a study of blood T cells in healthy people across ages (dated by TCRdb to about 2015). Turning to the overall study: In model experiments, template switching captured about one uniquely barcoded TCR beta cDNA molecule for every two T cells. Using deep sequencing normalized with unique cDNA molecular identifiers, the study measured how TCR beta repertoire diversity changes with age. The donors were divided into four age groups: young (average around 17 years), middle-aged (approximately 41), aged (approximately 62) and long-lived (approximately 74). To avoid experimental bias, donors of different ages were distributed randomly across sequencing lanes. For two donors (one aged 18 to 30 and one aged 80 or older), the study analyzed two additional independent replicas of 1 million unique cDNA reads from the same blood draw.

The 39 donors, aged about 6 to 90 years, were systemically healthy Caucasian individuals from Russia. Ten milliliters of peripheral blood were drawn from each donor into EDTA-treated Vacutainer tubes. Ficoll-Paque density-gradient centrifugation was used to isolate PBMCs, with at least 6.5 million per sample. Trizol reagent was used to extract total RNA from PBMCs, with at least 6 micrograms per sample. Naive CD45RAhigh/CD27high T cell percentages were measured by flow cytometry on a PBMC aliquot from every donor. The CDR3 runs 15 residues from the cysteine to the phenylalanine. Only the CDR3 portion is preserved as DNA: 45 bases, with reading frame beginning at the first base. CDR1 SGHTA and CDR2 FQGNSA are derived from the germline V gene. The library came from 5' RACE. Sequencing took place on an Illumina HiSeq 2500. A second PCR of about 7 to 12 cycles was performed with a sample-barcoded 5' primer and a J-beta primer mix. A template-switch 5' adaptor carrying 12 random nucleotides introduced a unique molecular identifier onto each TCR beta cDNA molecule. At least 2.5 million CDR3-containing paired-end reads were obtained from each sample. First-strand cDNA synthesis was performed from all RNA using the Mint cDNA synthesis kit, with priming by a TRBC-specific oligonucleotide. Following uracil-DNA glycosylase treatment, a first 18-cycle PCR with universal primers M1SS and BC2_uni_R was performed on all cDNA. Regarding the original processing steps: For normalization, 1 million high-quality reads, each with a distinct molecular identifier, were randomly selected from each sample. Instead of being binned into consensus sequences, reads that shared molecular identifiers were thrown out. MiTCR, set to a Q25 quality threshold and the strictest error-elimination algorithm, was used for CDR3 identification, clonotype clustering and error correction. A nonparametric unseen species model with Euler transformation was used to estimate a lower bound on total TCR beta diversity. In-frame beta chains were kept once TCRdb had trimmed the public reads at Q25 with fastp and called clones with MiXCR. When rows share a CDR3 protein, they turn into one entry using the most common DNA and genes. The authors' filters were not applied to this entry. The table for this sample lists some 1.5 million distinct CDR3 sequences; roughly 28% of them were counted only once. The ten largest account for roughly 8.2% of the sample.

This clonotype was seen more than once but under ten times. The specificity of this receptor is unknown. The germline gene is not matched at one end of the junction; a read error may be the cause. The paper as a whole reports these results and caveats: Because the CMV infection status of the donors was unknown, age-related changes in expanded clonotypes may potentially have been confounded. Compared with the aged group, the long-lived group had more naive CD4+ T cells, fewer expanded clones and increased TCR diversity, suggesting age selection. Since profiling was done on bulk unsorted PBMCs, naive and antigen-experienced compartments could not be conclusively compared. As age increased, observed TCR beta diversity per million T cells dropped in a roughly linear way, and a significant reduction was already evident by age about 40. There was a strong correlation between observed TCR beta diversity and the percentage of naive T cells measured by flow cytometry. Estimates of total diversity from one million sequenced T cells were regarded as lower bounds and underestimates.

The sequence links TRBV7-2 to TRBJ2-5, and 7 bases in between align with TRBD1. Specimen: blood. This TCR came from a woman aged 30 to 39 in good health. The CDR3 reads CAGSLHRDSQKTQYF. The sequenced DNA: TGTGCCGGCAGCTTACATCGGGACAGTCAGAAGACCCAGTACTTC.